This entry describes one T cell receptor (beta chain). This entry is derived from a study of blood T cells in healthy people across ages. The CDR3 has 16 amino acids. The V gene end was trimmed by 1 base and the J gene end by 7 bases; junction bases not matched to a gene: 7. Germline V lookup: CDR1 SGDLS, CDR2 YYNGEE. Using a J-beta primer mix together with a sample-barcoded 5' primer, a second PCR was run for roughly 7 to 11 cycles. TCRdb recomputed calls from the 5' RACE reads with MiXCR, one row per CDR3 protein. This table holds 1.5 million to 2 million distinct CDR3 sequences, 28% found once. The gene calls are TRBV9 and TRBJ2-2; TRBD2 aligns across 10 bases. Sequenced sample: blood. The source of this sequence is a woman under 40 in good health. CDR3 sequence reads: CASSVSGGAEDGELFF. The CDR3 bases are TGTGCCAGCAGCGTAAGCGGGGGGGCCGAGGACGGGGAGCTGTTTTTT.